This T cell receptor beta chain emerged from a study of blood T cell repertoires in COVID-19. Study in general: Sources were T cells, B-cell-depleted T cells, or PBMCs; the material itself was cDNA or gDNA.

Trimming removed 6 bases from V and 3 bases from J; junction bases left unmatched: 1. Germline V CDR1 and CDR2: MNHEY, SVGAGI. CDR3 size: 14 residues. The data were produced by immunoSEQ multiplex PCR, yet TCRdb's version contains in-frame clones alone and is incomplete. The sample contains about 220,000 clones, 75% to 90% of which appear only once. The chain recombines TRBV6-5 with TRBJ1-3; TRBD1 matches 11 bases. Sequencing input: peripheral blood. The receptor comes from a human donor in a cohort sampled during active COVID-19. CDR3 loop: CASRDRGLGNTIYF. As DNA, the CDR3 is TGTGCCAGCAGGGACAGGGGGCTTGGAAACACCATATATTTT.